This TCR beta chain was profiled in a study of regulatory T cells in long-lasting Graves disease. V was shortened by 6 bases and J by 8 bases, with 17 bases between the two germline ends. CDR3 length: 14 amino acids. Germline V gene data show CDR1 as LGHDT and CDR2 as YNNKEL (reference sequence). Library construction for TCR beta used iRepertoire HTBI primers and Arm-PCR of CDR3 regions. TCRdb processed the multiplex PCR reads anew with MiXCR; each CDR3 protein has one entry. This table holds 250,000 to 300,000 distinct CDR3 sequences, around 18% found once. Comments on this clonotype: Its antigen is currently unknown.

Findings and limits, study-wide: Public clonotype sharing was higher in persistent than newly diagnosed patients.

Indicated time point: newly diagnosed GD, antithyroid drugs for less than 3 months. TCR sequences were obtained from RNA taken from PBMCs. These data were likewise used in another study, on T cells in Graves' hyperthyroidism and ophthalmopathy. That work states: A 13 V-J model separated ophthalmopathy from stable hyperthyroidism.

The TCR sequence derives from a woman aged 25 to 39 with Graves disease. The chain links TRBV3-1 to TRBJ2-1; no reliable D call. The sample consisted of peripheral blood mononuclear cells (PBMCs), taken at new diagnosis, from a patient treated with antithyroid drugs. CDR3 bases: TGTGCCAGCAGTTCTAGTCTCTTGGGCCATGAGCAGTTCTTC. Its protein is CASSSSLLGHEQFF.